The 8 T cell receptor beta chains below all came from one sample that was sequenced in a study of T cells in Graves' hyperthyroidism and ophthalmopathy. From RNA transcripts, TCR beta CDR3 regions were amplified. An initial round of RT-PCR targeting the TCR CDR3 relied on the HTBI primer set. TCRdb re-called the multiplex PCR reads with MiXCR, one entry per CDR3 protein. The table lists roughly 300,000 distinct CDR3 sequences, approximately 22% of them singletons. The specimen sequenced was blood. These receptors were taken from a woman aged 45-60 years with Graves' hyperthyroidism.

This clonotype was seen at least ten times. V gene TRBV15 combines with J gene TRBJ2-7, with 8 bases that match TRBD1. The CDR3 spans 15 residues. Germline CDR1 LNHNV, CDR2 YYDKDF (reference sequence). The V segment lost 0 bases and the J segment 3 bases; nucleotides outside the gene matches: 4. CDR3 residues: CATSRDNGQGYEQYF. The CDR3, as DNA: TGTGCCACCAGCAGAGATAACGGACAGGGCTACGAGCAGTACTTC.

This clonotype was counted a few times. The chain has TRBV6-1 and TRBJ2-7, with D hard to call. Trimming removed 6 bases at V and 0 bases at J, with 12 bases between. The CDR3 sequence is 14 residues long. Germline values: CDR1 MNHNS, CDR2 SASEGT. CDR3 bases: TGTGCCAGCAGCCTTCGCAGGCCCTCCTACGAGCAGTACTTC. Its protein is CASSLRRPSYEQYF.

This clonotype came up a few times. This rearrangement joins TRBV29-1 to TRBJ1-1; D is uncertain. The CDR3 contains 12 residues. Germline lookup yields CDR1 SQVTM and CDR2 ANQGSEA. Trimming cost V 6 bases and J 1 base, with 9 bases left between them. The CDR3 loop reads CSVLHSNTEAFF. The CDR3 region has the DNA TGCAGCGTCTTGCACTCGAACACTGAAGCTTTCTTT.

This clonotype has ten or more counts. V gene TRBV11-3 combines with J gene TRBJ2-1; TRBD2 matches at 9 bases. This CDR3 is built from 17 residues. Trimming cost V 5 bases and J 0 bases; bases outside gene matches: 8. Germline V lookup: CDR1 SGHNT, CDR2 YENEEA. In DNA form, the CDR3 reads TGTGCCAGCAGCCTAGGAGGGCGGGAGGGCTCCTACAATGAGCAGTTCTTC. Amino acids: CASSLGGREGSYNEQFF.

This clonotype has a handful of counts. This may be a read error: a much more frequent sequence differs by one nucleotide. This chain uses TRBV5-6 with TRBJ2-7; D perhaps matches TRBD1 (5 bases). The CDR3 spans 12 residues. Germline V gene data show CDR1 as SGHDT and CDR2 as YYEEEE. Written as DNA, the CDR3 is TGTGCCGGCAGTAGACAGCGACGAGAGCAGTACTTC. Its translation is CAGSRQRREQYF.

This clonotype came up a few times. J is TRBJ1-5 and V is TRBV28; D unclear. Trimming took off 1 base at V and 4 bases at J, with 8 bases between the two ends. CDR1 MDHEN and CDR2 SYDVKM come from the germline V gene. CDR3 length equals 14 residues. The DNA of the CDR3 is TGTGCCAGCAGTTTATCCCCCCCGAATCAGCCCCAGCATTTT. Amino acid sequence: CASSLSPPNQPQHF. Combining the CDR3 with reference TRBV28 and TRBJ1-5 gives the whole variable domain DVKVTQSSRYLVKRTGEKVFLECVQDMDHENMFWYRQDPGLGLRLIYFSYDVKMKEKGDIPEGYSVSREKKERFSLILESASTNQTSMYLCASSLSPPNQPQHFGDGTRLSIL.

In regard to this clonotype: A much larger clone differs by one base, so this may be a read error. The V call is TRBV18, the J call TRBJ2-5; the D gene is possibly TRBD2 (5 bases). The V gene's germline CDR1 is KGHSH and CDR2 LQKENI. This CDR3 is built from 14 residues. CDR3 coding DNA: TGTACCAGCTCGCGTGAATCTGGGAGAGAGACCCAGTACTTC. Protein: CTSSRESGRETQYF.

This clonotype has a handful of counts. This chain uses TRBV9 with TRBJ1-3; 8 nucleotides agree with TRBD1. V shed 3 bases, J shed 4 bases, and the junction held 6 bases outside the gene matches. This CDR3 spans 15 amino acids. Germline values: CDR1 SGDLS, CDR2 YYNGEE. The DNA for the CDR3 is TGTGCCAGCAGCGCAGCTTGGGACAGGGGAAACACCATATATTTT. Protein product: CASSAAWDRGNTIYF.